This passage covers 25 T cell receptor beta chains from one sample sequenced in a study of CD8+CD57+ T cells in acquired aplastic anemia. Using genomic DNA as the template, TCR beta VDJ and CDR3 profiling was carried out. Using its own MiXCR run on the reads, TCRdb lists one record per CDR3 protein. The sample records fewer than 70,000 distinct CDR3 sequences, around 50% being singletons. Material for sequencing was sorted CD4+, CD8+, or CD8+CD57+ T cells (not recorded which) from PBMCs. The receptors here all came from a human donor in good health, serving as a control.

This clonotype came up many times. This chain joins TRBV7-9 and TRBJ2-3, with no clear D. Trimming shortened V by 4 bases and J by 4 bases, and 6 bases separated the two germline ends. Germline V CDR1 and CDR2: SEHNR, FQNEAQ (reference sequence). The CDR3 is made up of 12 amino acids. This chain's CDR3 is CASSSSSDTQYF. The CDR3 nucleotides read TGTGCCAGCAGCTCCAGTTCAGATACGCAGTATTTT.

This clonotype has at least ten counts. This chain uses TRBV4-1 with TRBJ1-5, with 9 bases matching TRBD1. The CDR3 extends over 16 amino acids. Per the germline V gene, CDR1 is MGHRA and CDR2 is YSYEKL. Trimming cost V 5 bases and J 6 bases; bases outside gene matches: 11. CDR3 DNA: TGCGCCAGCAGCTTAACAGGGGGCGAGGTCTCTCAGCCCCAGCATTTT. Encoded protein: CASSLTGGEVSQPQHF.

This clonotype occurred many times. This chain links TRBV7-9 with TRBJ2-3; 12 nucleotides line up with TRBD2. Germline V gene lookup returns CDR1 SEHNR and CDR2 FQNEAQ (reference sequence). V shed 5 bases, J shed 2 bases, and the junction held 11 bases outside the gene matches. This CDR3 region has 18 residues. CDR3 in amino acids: CASSPRRLAGDYTDTQYF. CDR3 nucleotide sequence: TGTGCCAGCAGCCCACGACGACTAGCGGGGGATTACACAGATACGCAGTATTTT.

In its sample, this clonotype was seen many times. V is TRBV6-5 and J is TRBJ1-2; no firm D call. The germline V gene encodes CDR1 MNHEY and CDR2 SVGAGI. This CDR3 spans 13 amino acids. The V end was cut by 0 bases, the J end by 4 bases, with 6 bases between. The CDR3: CASSYSRSYGYTF. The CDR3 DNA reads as TGTGCCAGCAGTTACTCGCGTAGCTATGGCTACACCTTC.

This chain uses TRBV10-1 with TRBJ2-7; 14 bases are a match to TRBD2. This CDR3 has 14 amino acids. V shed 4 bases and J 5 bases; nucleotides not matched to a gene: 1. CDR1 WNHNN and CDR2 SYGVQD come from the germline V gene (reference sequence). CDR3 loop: CASSGTSGRNEQYF. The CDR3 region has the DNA TGCGCCAGCAGTGGGACTAGCGGGAGGAACGAGCAGTACTTC.

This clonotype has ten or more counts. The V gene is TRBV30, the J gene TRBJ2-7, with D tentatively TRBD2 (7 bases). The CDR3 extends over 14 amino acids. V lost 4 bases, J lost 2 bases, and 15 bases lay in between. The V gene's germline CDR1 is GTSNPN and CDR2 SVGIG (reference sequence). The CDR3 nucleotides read TGTGCCTGGAAAGGGGGGGAGGGCCCCTACGAGCAGTACTTC. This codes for CAWKGGEGPYEQYF. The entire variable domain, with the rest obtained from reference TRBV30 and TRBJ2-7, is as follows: SQTIHQWPATLVQPVGSPLSLECTVEGTSNPNLYWYRQAAGRGLQLLFYSVGIGQISSEVPQNLSASRPQDRQFILSSKKLLLSDSGFYLCAWKGGEGPYEQYFGPGTRLTVT.

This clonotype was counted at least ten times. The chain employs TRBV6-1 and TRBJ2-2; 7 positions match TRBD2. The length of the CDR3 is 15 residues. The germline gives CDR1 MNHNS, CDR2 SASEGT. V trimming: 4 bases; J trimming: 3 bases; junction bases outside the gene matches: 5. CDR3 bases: TGTGCCAGCAGTGTCTCTGCGGGAGACACCGGGGAGCTGTTTTTT. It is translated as CASSVSAGDTGELFF.

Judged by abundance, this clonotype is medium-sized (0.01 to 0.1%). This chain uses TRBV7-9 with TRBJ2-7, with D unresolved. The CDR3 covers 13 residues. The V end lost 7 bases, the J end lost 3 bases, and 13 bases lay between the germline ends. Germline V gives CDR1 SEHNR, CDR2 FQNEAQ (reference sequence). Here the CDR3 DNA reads TGTGCCAGCACCGATCCGGTAGGCTACGAGCAGTACTTC. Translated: CASTDPVGYEQYF.

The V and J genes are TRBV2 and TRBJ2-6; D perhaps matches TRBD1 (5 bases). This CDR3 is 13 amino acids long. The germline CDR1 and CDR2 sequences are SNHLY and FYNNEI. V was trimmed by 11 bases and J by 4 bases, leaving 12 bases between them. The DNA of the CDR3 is TGTGCCGGACAAGGGTCCGGGGCCAACGTCCTGACTTTC. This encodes CAGQGSGANVLTF.

Here the CDR3 DNA reads TGTGCCAGCAGCTCGAGGACAGGGTACGAGCAGTACTTC. Translation: CASSSRTGYEQYF. The chain employs TRBV7-6 and TRBJ2-7, with 8 nucleotides matching TRBD1. Germline V lookup: CDR1 SGHVS, CDR2 FNYEAQ. After removal of 4 bases from V and 4 bases from J, the junction contained 3 bases not matched to a gene. This CDR3 comprises 13 residues.

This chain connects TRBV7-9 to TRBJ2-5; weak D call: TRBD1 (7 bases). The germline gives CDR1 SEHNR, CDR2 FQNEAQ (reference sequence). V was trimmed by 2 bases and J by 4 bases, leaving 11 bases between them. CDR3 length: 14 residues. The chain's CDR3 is CASSLRQGGETQYF. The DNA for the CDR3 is TGTGCCAGCAGCTTACGACAGGGAGGAGAGACCCAGTACTTC.

The CDR3 DNA reads as TGTGCCAGCAGGAGGACAGGGGAGGGAGAAAAACTGTTTTTT. Its translation is CASRRTGEGEKLFF. The V and J genes are TRBV6-1 and TRBJ1-4; 9 nucleotides line up with TRBD1. The germline CDR1 and CDR2 sequences are MNHNS and SASEGT. The V gene end was trimmed by 6 bases and the J gene end by 8 bases; junction bases not matched to a gene: 7. CDR3 length: 14 residues.

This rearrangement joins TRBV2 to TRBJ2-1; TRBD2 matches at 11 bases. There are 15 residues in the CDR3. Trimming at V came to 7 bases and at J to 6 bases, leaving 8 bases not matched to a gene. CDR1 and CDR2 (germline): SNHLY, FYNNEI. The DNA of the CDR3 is TGTGCCAGCAAAAGGACTAGCGGGCCTGGCAATGAGCAGTTCTTC. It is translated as CASKRTSGPGNEQFF.

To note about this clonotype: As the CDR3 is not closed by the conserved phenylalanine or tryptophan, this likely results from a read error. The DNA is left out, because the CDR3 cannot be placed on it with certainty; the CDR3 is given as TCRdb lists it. The CDR3 is CATRDSLNTEAFL. This chain joins TRBV19 and TRBJ1-1; TRBD1 is the table's D call and was not checked against the DNA. Both ends counted, the CDR3 spans 13 residues. CDR1 and CDR2 from the germline V gene are LNHDA and SQIVND (reference sequence).

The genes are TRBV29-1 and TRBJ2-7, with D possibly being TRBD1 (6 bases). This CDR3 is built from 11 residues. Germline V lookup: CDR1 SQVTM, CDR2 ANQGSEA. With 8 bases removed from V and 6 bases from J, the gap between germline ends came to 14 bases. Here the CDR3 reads CSIATGSEQYF. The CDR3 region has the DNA TGCAGCATAGCGACAGGATCCGAGCAGTACTTC.

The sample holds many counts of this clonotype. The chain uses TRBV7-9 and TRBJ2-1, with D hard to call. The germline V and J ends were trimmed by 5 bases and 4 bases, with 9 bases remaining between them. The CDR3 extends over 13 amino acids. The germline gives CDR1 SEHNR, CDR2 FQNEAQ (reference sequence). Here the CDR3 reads CASSPPGYNEQFF. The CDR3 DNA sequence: TGTGCCAGCAGCCCCCCCGGATACAATGAGCAGTTCTTC. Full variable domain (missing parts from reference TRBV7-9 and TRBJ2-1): DTGVSQNPRHKITKRGQNVTFRCDPISEHNRLYWYRQTLGQGPEFLTYFQNEAQLEKSRLLSDRFSAERPKGSFSTLEIQRTEQGDSAMYLCASSPPGYNEQFFGPGTRLTVL.

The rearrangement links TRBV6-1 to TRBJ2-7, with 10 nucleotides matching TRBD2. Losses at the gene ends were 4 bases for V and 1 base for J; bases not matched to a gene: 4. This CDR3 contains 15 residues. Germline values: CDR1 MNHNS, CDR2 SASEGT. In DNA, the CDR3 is TGTGCCAGCAGTGCAGAACTAGCGGGGTCCTACGAGCAGTACTTC. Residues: CASSAELAGSYEQYF.

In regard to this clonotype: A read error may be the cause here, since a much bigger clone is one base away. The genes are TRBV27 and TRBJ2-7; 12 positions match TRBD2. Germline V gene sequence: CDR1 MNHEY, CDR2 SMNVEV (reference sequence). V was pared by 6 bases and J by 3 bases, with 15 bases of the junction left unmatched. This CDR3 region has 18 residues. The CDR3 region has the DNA TGTGCCAGCAGCAACCGACTAGCGGGGGCTTCACCGGTCTACGAGCAGTACTTC. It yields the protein CASSNRLAGASPVYEQYF.

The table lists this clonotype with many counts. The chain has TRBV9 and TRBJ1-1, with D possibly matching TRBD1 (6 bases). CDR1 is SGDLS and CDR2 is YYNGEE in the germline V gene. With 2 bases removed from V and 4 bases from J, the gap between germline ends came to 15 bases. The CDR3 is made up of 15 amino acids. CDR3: CASSVARGYGTEAFF. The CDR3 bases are TGTGCCAGCAGCGTTGCCAGGGGCTATGGCACTGAAGCTTTCTTT.

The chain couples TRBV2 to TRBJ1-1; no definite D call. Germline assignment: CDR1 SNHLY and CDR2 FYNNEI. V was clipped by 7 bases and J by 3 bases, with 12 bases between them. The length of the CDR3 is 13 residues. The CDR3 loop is CASTATRDTEAFF. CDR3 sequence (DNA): TGTGCCAGCACCGCCACGAGAGACACTGAAGCTTTCTTT. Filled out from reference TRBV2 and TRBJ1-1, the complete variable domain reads EPEVTQTPSHQVTQMGQEVILRCVPISNHLYFYWYRQILGQKVEFLVSFYNNEISEKSEIFDDQFSVERPDGSNFTLKIRSTKLEDSAMYFCASTATRDTEAFFGQGTRLTVV.

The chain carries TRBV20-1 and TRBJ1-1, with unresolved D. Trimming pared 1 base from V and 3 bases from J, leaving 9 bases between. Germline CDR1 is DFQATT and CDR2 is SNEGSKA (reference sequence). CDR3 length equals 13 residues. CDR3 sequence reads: CSARGPWDTEAFF. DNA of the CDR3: TGCAGTGCTAGAGGCCCCTGGGACACTGAAGCTTTCTTT.

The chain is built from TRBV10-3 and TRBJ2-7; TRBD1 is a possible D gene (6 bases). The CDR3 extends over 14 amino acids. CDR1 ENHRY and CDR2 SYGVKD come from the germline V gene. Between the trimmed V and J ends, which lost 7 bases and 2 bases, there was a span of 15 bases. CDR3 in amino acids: CAIMRTDHTYEQYF. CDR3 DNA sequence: TGTGCCATCATGCGGACAGACCACACCTACGAGCAGTACTTC.

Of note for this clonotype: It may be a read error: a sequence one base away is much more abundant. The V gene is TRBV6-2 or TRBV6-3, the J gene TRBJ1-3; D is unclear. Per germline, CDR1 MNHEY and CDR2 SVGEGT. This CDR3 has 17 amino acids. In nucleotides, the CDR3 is TGTGCCAGCAGTTTCGGGAACCGGGCCGCCTCTGGAAACGCCATATATTTT. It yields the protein CASSFGNRAASGNAIYF.

Written as DNA, the CDR3 is TGTGCCAGCAGCCGAGAAATCCGTCCTGGGCAGTTCTTC. Translation gives CASSREIRPGQFF. The chain couples TRBV3-1 to TRBJ2-1; no firm D call. The CDR3 length is 13 residues. Trimming stripped 4 bases from V and 12 bases from J, with 16 bases between. CDR1 is LGHDT and CDR2 is YNNKEL in the germline V gene (reference sequence).

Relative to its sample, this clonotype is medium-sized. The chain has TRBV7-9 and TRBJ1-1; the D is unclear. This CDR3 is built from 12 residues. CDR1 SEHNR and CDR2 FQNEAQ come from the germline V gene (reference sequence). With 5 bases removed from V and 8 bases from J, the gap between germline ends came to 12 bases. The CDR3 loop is CASSDITEEAFF. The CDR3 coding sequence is TGTGCCAGCAGCGATATCACTGAAGAAGCTTTCTTT. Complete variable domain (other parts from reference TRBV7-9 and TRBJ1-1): DTGVSQNPRHKITKRGQNVTFRCDPISEHNRLYWYRQTLGQGPEFLTYFQNEAQLEKSRLLSDRFSAERPKGSFSTLEIQRTEQGDSAMYLCASSDITEEAFFGQGTRLTVV.